These 6 T cell receptor beta chains were all obtained from the same sample, sequenced in a study of cytomegalovirus exposure and HLA in healthy donors. 60 Vbeta and 13 Jbeta primers were used in PCR. Method: immunoSEQ multiplex PCR; TCRdb's copy keeps in-frame clones and lacks some. The data contain roughly 130,000 clones, about 80% of them seen just once; the ten biggest clones take up around 1.9%. Sequencing was done on a sample of PBMCs. Source of these receptors: a woman between 50 and 59 years old in good health and CMV-seronegative.

As concerns this clone: A read error may produce the germline difference seen at one junction end. The chain uses TRBV30 and TRBJ1-5; 9 bases agree with TRBD1. The CDR3 has 13 residues. CDR1 is GTSNPN and CDR2 is SVGIG in the germline V gene (reference sequence). In DNA, the CDR3 is TGTGCCTGCTCGGGACAGGGAAATCAGCCCCAGAATTTT. Its protein is CACSGQGNQPQNF.

This clone appeared a few times. The J gene is TRBJ2-5, the V gene TRBV4-1, with TRBD1 as a possible D gene (6 bases). Trimming took off 5 bases at V and 3 bases at J, with 10 bases between the two ends. This CDR3 spans 13 amino acids. CDR1 and CDR2 from the germline V gene are MGHRA and YSYEKL. CDR3 region: CASSASGEETQYF. CDR3 sequence (DNA): TGCGCCAGCAGCGCTTCAGGGGAAGAGACCCAGTACTTC.

This clone came up a few times. The chain couples TRBV28 to TRBJ1-1; 7 bases fit TRBD1. Germline V CDR1 and CDR2: MDHEN, SYDVKM. The V gene end was trimmed by 8 bases and the J gene end by 3 bases; junction bases not matched to a gene: 6. This CDR3 has 13 residues. DNA of the CDR3: TGTGCCAGCCGACAGGGATGGGACACTGAAGCTTTCTTT. Protein: CASRQGWDTEAFF.

This clone was detected only once. This chain connects TRBV27 to TRBJ2-7; maybe TRBD1 (6 bases). V lost 2 bases, J lost 1 base, and 15 bases lay in between. Germline V lookup: CDR1 MNHEY, CDR2 SMNVEV (reference sequence). This CDR3 has 16 residues. In nucleotides, the CDR3 is TGTGCCAGCAGTTTAGAAGCCGGACAGCCATCCTACGAGCAGTACGTC. Its protein product is CASSLEAGQPSYEQYV.

This rearrangement joins TRBV5-1 to TRBJ1-3; TRBD1 aligns across 7 bases. V shed 6 bases, J shed 2 bases, and the junction held 8 bases outside the gene matches. CDR1 and CDR2 (germline): SGHRS, YFSETQ. The CDR3 consists of 15 residues. The CDR3: CASTSSTGTGNTIYF. CDR3 bases: TGCGCCAGCACCTCCTCGACAGGGACTGGAAACACCATATATTTT.

This chain links TRBV5-1 with TRBJ2-6; no clear D gene. The germline V gene encodes CDR1 SGHRS and CDR2 YFSETQ. The V gene lost 1 base and the J gene lost 0 bases, with 8 bases spanning the gap. This CDR3 has 16 amino acids. The CDR3 loop is CASSLRVRSGANVLTF. CDR3 bases: TGCGCCAGCAGCTTGCGGGTCCGCTCTGGGGCCAACGTCCTGACTTTC.